The sequence of this T cell receptor beta chain was determined in a study of PD-1 blockade in classical Hodgkin lymphoma. Study conclusions and caveats: By cycle point C4D1, TCR diversity had risen significantly in CD4+ cells (but not CD8+ cells). As was reported, newly diagnosed patients showed lower baseline TCR diversity than healthy donors did. Patients who began taking nivolumab under 1 year after ASCT were left out.

Points on this clone: The antigen remains unidentified.

Every one of the patients relapsed after autologous stem cell transplantation (brentuximab vedotin exposure was variable). The CDR3 runs 12 residues. Germline V CDR1 and CDR2: SQVTM, ANQGSEA. The ends were cut back, 4 bases at V and 2 bases at J, with 9 bases in the middle. Sequencing used immunoSEQ multiplex PCR; TCRdb keeps in-frame clones, though not all of them. The data contain around 36,000 clones, about nine tenths of them singletons. The rearrangement joins TRBV29-1 to TRBJ2-7, with D tentatively TRBD2 (5 bases). The starting material was peripheral blood mononuclear cells (PBMCs), obtained at baseline. The TCR comes from a human donor with classical Hodgkin lymphoma. The CDR3 DNA sequence: TGCAGCGTTGCGGACTCCGCCTACGAGCAGTACTTC. Its protein product is CSVADSAYEQYF.